This TCR beta chain was obtained from a study of lymphopenia after photon versus proton radiotherapy. For this clone: Its matching antigen is unknown.

V lost 5 bases and J 8 bases, leaving 15 bases between the germline ends. This CDR3 has 13 residues. CDR1 and CDR2 (germline): SGHTA, FQGNSA. Study-level results: Proton therapy kept repertoires fairly stable, unlike photons, which gained effector/memory cells. Authors raise, but do not show, better survival with proton therapy.

Using immunoSEQ multiplex PCR, the repertoire was profiled, and TCRdb retains in-frame clones only, with some absent. Of more than 45,000 clones in the sample, around 85% are singletons; the top ten hold around 2%. The chain carries TRBV7-2 and TRBJ1-2; perhaps TRBD1 as D (5 bases). Specimen: peripheral blood, collected from a patient treated with proton-based radiotherapy. The receptor was derived from a man in his sixties with pancreatic cancer. The CDR3 sequence is CASSPPFQGGYTF. CDR3 DNA: TGTGCCAGCAGCCCCCCTTTCCAGGGAGGCTACACCTTC.